A selection of T cell receptor beta chains follows, all from one sample in a study of cytomegalovirus exposure and HLA in healthy donors. Here immunoSEQ multiplex PCR was the method, and the copy in TCRdb shows in-frame clones only, minus some. This repertoire shows approximately 130,000 clones, approximately 79% found once; its top ten account for roughly 0.99%. The sample consisted of PBMCs. The receptor source for this set is a male donor in good health and CMV-seronegative. Each CDR3 is given with its conserved first and last residue. Each record gives: D gene, J gene, CDR3 length, clone size, V gene, CDR3 protein, CDR3 DNA. The D gene is left open where the match is weak. Not all rows give a size; the values are once, few, many and, for expanded clones, a class.

d_gene: -
j_gene: TRBJ2-7
len: 12
abundance: -
v_gene: TRBV7-9
CDR3aa: CSSSPGSYEQYF
CDR3nt: TGTTCCAGCAGCCCGGGTTCCTACGAGCAGTACTTC

d_gene: TRBD2
j_gene: TRBJ2-7
len: 14
abundance: -
v_gene: TRBV10-3
CDR3aa: CAISKTSGSYEQYF
CDR3nt: TGTGCCATCAGTAAGACTAGCGGGAGTTACGAGCAGTACTTC

d_gene: -
j_gene: TRBJ2-3
len: 13
abundance: once
v_gene: TRBV19
CDR3aa: CASSRLGTDTQYF
CDR3nt: TGTGCCAGTAGCCGACTAGGAACAGATACGCAGTATTTT

d_gene: TRBD1
j_gene: TRBJ2-1
len: 13
abundance: -
v_gene: TRBV5-4
CDR3aa: CASSRGQYNEQFF
CDR3nt: TGTGCCAGCAGCCGGGGACAGTACAATGAGCAGTTCTTC

d_gene: -
j_gene: TRBJ2-1
len: 13
abundance: -
v_gene: TRBV7-2
CDR3aa: CASSLARTDEQFF
CDR3nt: TGTGCCAGCAGCTTAGCCCGGACAGATGAGCAGTTCTTC

d_gene: -
j_gene: TRBJ1-1
len: 14
abundance: -
v_gene: TRBV7-9
CDR3aa: CASSFILRNTEAFF
CDR3nt: TGTGCCAGCAGCTTTATTCTGAGGAACACTGAAGCTTTCTTT

d_gene: -
j_gene: TRBJ2-2
len: 14
abundance: -
v_gene: TRBV6-1
CDR3aa: CASMVEPNTGELFF
CDR3nt: TGTGCCAGCATGGTAGAGCCGAACACCGGGGAGCTGTTTTTT

d_gene: TRBD1
j_gene: TRBJ1-6
len: 14
abundance: -
v_gene: TRBV6-1
CDR3aa: CASSDGTGASPLHF
CDR3nt: TGTGCCAGCAGTGATGGGACAGGCGCCTCACCCCTCCACTTT

d_gene: -
j_gene: TRBJ2-7
len: 14
abundance: -
v_gene: TRBV7-9
CDR3aa: CASSFARSTYEQYF
CDR3nt: TGTGCCAGCAGCTTCGCCCGGAGTACCTACGAGCAGTACTTC

d_gene: TRBD2
j_gene: TRBJ2-1
len: 17
abundance: -
v_gene: TRBV7-2
CDR3aa: CASSLAGLRGSYNEQFF
CDR3nt: TGTGCCAGCAGCTTAGCGGGGTTGCGGGGGTCCTACAATGAGCAGTTCTTC

d_gene: -
j_gene: TRBJ2-3
len: 12
abundance: -
v_gene: TRBV7-9
CDR3aa: CASSLIADTQYF
CDR3nt: TGTGCCAGCAGCTTAATCGCAGATACGCAGTATTTT

d_gene: -
j_gene: TRBJ2-3
len: 12
abundance: -
v_gene: TRBV7-9
CDR3aa: CSSSPDFDTQYF
CDR3nt: TGTTCCTCCTCCCCTGACTTCGATACGCAGTATTTT

d_gene: -
j_gene: TRBJ2-3
len: 17
abundance: -
v_gene: TRBV7-9
CDR3aa: CASSLSSSAAPTDTQYF
CDR3nt: TGTGCCAGCAGCTTAAGCTCTAGCGCGGCCCCCACAGATACGCAGTATTTT

d_gene: -
j_gene: TRBJ2-7
len: 14
abundance: -
v_gene: TRBV5-8
CDR3aa: CASSLRPETGEQYF
CDR3nt: TGTGCCAGCAGCTTGCGGCCCGAGACGGGTGAGCAGTACTTC

d_gene: -
j_gene: TRBJ2-5
len: 13
abundance: -
v_gene: TRBV27
CDR3aa: CASSWLGEETQYF
CDR3nt: TGTGCCAGCAGTTGGCTGGGAGAAGAGACCCAGTACTTC

d_gene: TRBD2
j_gene: TRBJ2-2
len: 18
abundance: -
v_gene: TRBV11-3
CDR3aa: CASILVPGLAPNTGELFF
CDR3nt: TGTGCCAGCATCCTAGTCCCGGGACTAGCGCCCAACACCGGGGAGCTGTTTTTT

d_gene: TRBD2
j_gene: TRBJ2-7
len: 15
abundance: few
v_gene: TRBV6-5
CDR3aa: CASSYSPSGVYEQYF
CDR3nt: TGTGCCAGCAGTTACTCGCCTAGCGGGGTCTACGAGCAGTACTTC

d_gene: TRBD1
j_gene: TRBJ2-7
len: 14
abundance: -
v_gene: TRBV5-6
CDR3aa: CASSPGQGALEQYF
CDR3nt: TGTGCCAGCAGCCCAGGACAGGGGGCCCTCGAGCAGTACTTC

d_gene: -
j_gene: TRBJ2-5
len: 11
abundance: -
v_gene: TRBV11-3
CDR3aa: CASSSGETQYF
CDR3nt: TGTGCCAGCAGCTCTGGCGAGACCCAGTACTTC

d_gene: -
j_gene: TRBJ1-2
len: 13
abundance: few
v_gene: TRBV19
CDR3aa: CATSQGLGYGYTF
CDR3nt: TGTGCCACCTCACAGGGTCTGGGCTATGGCTACACCTTC

d_gene: -
j_gene: TRBJ2-7
len: 17
abundance: -
v_gene: TRBV10-3
CDR3aa: CAIRAEAGRTLTREQYF
CDR3nt: TGTGCCATCAGGGCGGAGGCGGGACGGACTCTAACTCGGGAGCAGTACTTC

d_gene: TRBD2
j_gene: TRBJ2-7
len: 16
abundance: -
v_gene: TRBV5-4
CDR3aa: CASSSGLAGGPYEQYF
CDR3nt: TGTGCCAGCAGCTCCGGTTTAGCGGGGGGGCCTTACGAGCAGTACTTC

d_gene: -
j_gene: TRBJ1-3
len: 14
abundance: few
v_gene: TRBV30
CDR3aa: CAWSLVPSGNTIYF
CDR3nt: TGTGCCTGGAGCCTTGTTCCCTCTGGAAACACCATATATTTT

d_gene: -
j_gene: TRBJ2-7
len: 11
abundance: -
v_gene: TRBV5-6
CDR3aa: CASSFRGEQYF
CDR3nt: TGTGCCAGCAGCTTTCGGGGGGAGCAGTACTTC

d_gene: TRBD1
j_gene: TRBJ2-1
len: 15
abundance: once
v_gene: TRBV12-5
CDR3aa: CASGTGQGETSSLFF
CDR3nt: TGTGCTAGTGGGACGGGACAGGGGGAAACGAGCTCGTTGTTCTTC

d_gene: -
j_gene: TRBJ2-7
len: 13
abundance: few
v_gene: TRBV7-6
CDR3aa: CASSSTGLYEQYF
CDR3nt: TGTGCCAGCAGCTCGACAGGCCTCTACGAGCAGTACTTC

d_gene: TRBD2
j_gene: TRBJ2-1
len: 14
abundance: -
v_gene: TRBV6-5
CDR3aa: CASSYGSGTSEQFF
CDR3nt: TGTGCCAGCAGTTACGGGTCCGGGACTAGTGAGCAGTTCTTC

d_gene: TRBD1
j_gene: TRBJ2-7
len: 15
abundance: -
v_gene: TRBV19
CDR3aa: CASSIGTGHLPYQYF
CDR3nt: TGTGCCAGTAGTATCGGGACAGGGCACTTACCTTACCAGTACTTC

d_gene: TRBD1
j_gene: TRBJ2-1
len: 15
abundance: few
v_gene: TRBV5-1
CDR3aa: CASSFEGATGGEQFF
CDR3nt: TGCGCCAGCAGCTTCGAGGGGGCGACAGGGGGTGAGCAGTTCTTC

d_gene: -
j_gene: TRBJ2-5
len: 13
abundance: once
v_gene: TRBV29-1
CDR3aa: CSADQARGGTQYF
CDR3nt: TGCAGCGCTGACCAGGCCCGAGGGGGGACCCAGTACTTC

d_gene: -
j_gene: TRBJ1-1
len: 16
abundance: -
v_gene: TRBV6-5
CDR3aa: CASSYGAEARGTEAFF
CDR3nt: TGTGCCAGCAGTTACGGGGCGGAAGCGCGGGGGACTGAAGCTTTCTTT

d_gene: TRBD1
j_gene: TRBJ2-1
len: 15
abundance: -
v_gene: TRBV18
CDR3aa: CASSSGQAPYNEQFF
CDR3nt: TGTGCCAGCTCATCCGGACAGGCCCCCTACAATGAGCAGTTCTTC

d_gene: TRBD1
j_gene: TRBJ2-3
len: 18
abundance: -
v_gene: TRBV5-4
CDR3aa: CASSPGQGRGHSTDTQYF
CDR3nt: TGTGCCAGCAGCCCTGGACAGGGGAGGGGCCATAGCACAGATACGCAGTATTTT

d_gene: TRBD1
j_gene: TRBJ2-1
len: 15
abundance: -
v_gene: TRBV18
CDR3aa: CASSPEGQGEDEQFF
CDR3nt: TGTGCCAGCTCACCGGAGGGACAGGGGGAGGATGAGCAGTTCTTC

d_gene: -
j_gene: TRBJ2-7
len: 11
abundance: -
v_gene: TRBV20-1
CDR3aa: CSARGGHEQYF
CDR3nt: TGCAGTGCTAGAGGAGGGCACGAGCAGTACTTC

d_gene: -
j_gene: TRBJ1-2
len: 14
abundance: -
v_gene: TRBV19
CDR3aa: CASSRQVFSYGYTF
CDR3nt: TGTGCCAGTAGCAGACAGGTTTTCAGCTATGGCTACACCTTC

d_gene: -
j_gene: TRBJ2-7
len: 15
abundance: -
v_gene: TRBV6-1
CDR3aa: CASSEDGSPLGEQYF
CDR3nt: TGTGCCAGCAGTGAAGATGGCTCTCCCCTAGGCGAGCAGTACTTC

d_gene: -
j_gene: TRBJ2-3
len: 15
abundance: -
v_gene: TRBV7-2
CDR3aa: CASSPQGQGFQPQYF
CDR3nt: TGTGCCAGCAGCCCCCAGGGACAAGGATTTCAGCCCCAGTATTTT

d_gene: TRBD2
j_gene: TRBJ2-7
len: 15
abundance: -
v_gene: TRBV10-3
CDR3aa: CAISESLAGVVEQYF
CDR3nt: TGTGCCATCAGTGAGTCGCTAGCGGGGGTGGTCGAGCAGTACTTC

d_gene: -
j_gene: TRBJ2-7
len: 14
abundance: -
v_gene: TRBV10-3
CDR3aa: CAISRDGSSYEQYF
CDR3nt: TGTGCCATCAGCCGGGACGGGAGCTCCTACGAGCAGTACTTC

d_gene: TRBD1
j_gene: TRBJ1-1
len: 15
abundance: -
v_gene: TRBV10-1
CDR3aa: CASSAPGTVNTEAFF
CDR3nt: TGCGCCAGCAGCGCCCCCGGGACAGTGAACACTGAAGCTTTCTTT

d_gene: TRBD2
j_gene: TRBJ2-1
len: 15
abundance: -
v_gene: TRBV15
CDR3aa: CATSRAGGSYNEQFF
CDR3nt: TGTGCCACCAGCAGGGCGGGGGGCTCCTACAATGAGCAGTTCTTC

d_gene: TRBD2
j_gene: TRBJ2-2
len: 16
abundance: few
v_gene: TRBV7-2
CDR3aa: CARGPSGGVNTGELFF
CDR3nt: TGTGCGAGGGGGCCTAGCGGGGGCGTAAACACCGGGGAGCTGTTTTTT